The 11 T cell receptor beta chains below were found in one sample sequenced in a study of shared clonotypes between healthy human individuals. Data came from immunoSEQ multiplex PCR; TCRdb stores just in-frame clones and leaves some out. The data show 2 million to 2.5 million clones, with 95% seen just once and around 0.13% held by the top ten. The specimen was naive CD4+ T cells sorted from blood. Subset: CD45RA+ positively selected. These receptors originate from a man younger than 30 in good health.

V usage is TRBV25-1 and J usage is TRBJ1-2, with D maybe TRBD1 (6 bases). Germline CDR1 is MGHDK and CDR2 is SYGVNS. This CDR3 is built from 14 residues. With 4 bases removed from V and 8 bases from J, the gap between germline ends came to 17 bases. The CDR3 loop reads CASSVTGTASGYTF. In nucleotides, the CDR3 is TGTGCCAGCAGTGTAACAGGGACTGCTAGCGGCTACACCTTC.

CDR3 bases: TGTGCCAGCAGTGTGAAAGGGCCCTACGAGCAGTACTTC. This codes for CASSVKGPYEQYF. The chain carries TRBV25-1 and TRBJ2-7, with D unresolved. This CDR3 contains 13 residues. Germline loops: CDR1 MGHDK, CDR2 SYGVNS. Trimming pared 4 bases from V and 2 bases from J, leaving 9 bases between.

The V gene is TRBV4-1, the J gene TRBJ1-5; D remains ambiguous. CDR1 is MGHRA, CDR2 YSYEKL, per germline. Trimming took 3 bases from V and 7 from J, leaving 19 bases between them. The CDR3 length is 16 residues. The CDR3 protein is CASSHGEPSRNQPQHF. The CDR3 coding sequence is TGCGCCAGCAGCCATGGGGAGCCATCTAGGAACCAGCCCCAGCATTTT.

The V and J genes are TRBV10-3 and TRBJ2-1; 11 bases map to TRBD2. V gave up 6 bases and J gave up 4 bases; unmatched junction bases: 5. This CDR3 is built from 15 residues. The germline gives CDR1 ENHRY, CDR2 SYGVKD. The CDR3 region has the DNA TGTGCCATCAGCACGACTAGCGGGGCGTACAATGAGCAGTTCTTC. Protein: CAISTTSGAYNEQFF.

The rearrangement links TRBV5-6 to TRBJ1-5, with D perhaps TRBD1 (5 bases). The CDR3 has 16 residues. Per the germline V gene, CDR1 is SGHDT and CDR2 is YYEEEE. Deletions cut 4 bases from V and 3 bases from J, with 17 bases between. CDR3 DNA: TGTGCCAGCAGCGTCGGGGGAACGGCAGACAATCAGCCCCAGCATTTT. It yields the protein CASSVGGTADNQPQHF.

CDR3 amino acids: CASSTGGVAPSSYEQYF. The CDR3 bases are TGTGCCAGCAGCACCGGGGGAGTGGCGCCGAGCTCCTACGAGCAGTACTTC. The chain uses TRBV7-8 and TRBJ2-7, with D possibly matching TRBD2 (6 bases). This CDR3 spans 17 amino acids. V lost 5 bases, J lost 0 bases, and 20 bases lay in between. Per the germline V gene, CDR1 is SGHVS and CDR2 is FQNEAQ.

The V gene is TRBV29-1, the J gene TRBJ1-1, with TRBD1 matching 7 bases. V was pared by 6 bases and J by 1 base, with 8 bases of the junction left unmatched. The V gene's germline CDR1 is SQVTM and CDR2 ANQGSEA. The CDR3 runs to 14 residues. CDR3 sequence reads: CSVRTGTANTEAFF. Written as DNA, the CDR3 is TGCAGCGTACGCACCGGGACAGCGAACACTGAAGCTTTCTTT.

The V gene is TRBV10-1, the J gene TRBJ2-5; D may be TRBD1 (5 bases). Trimming cost V 2 bases and J 10 bases, with 11 bases left between them. The CDR3 is 12 amino acids. CDR1 is WNHNN, CDR2 SYGVQD, per germline (reference sequence). The CDR3 DNA follows: TGCGCCAGCAGTGAGCCCACAGGCATCCAGTACTTC. Translated, it gives CASSEPTGIQYF.

The chain uses TRBV7-8 and TRBJ1-4; unclear D gene. In germline, CDR1 is SGHVS, CDR2 FQNEAQ. The CDR3 consists of 12 residues. Trimming removed 0 bases at V and 6 bases at J, with 2 bases between. The CDR3 protein is CASSLAHEKLFF. In nucleotides, the CDR3 is TGTGCCAGCAGCTTAGCTCATGAAAAACTGTTTTTT.

This chain joins TRBV7-9 and TRBJ2-3; 12 bases map to TRBD2. The CDR3 covers 16 residues. Losses at the gene ends were 3 bases for V and 6 bases for J; bases not matched to a gene: 7. Germline loops: CDR1 SEHNR, CDR2 FQNEAQ (reference sequence). The chain's CDR3 is CASSFRLAGDGDTQYF. The DNA for the CDR3 is TGTGCCAGCAGCTTCCGACTAGCGGGGGACGGGGATACGCAGTATTTT.

This chain connects TRBV5-4 to TRBJ1-1; 8 bases are shared with TRBD1. Germline CDR1 reads SGHNT; CDR2 reads YYREEE (reference sequence). The CDR3 consists of 19 residues. V lost 2 bases and J lost 1; bases outside the gene matches: 16. This CDR3 reads CASSFHYLLQGAGNTEAFF. The CDR3 DNA is TGTGCCAGCAGCTTCCATTATCTCCTTCAGGGGGCGGGGAACACTGAAGCTTTCTTT.